The T cell receptor beta chain under discussion was sequenced for a study of metastatic and nonmetastatic thyroid tumors. This clone was recorded many times. The target antigen is unknown. From the PCR reads, TCRdb re-called clones with MiXCR. The sample includes approximately 15,000 clones, approximately 20% of them seen just once. The germline V gene has CDR1 DFQATT and CDR2 SNEGSKA (reference sequence). This CDR3 is built from 15 residues. J lost 6 bases, V lost 6 bases, and 14 bases had no gene match. Until they underwent thyroid surgery, no patient had received any treatment. Points from the study as a whole: In both blood and tumor samples, TCR beta diversity was reported significantly higher for malignant than benign nodules.

The source is a female donor with papillary thyroid cancer or a benign thyroid nodule (not recorded which). Some clones in this sample may be carry-over from other donors' samples. The rearrangement uses TRBV20-1 and TRBJ2-5, with 9 bases aligning to TRBD2. The sample consisted of adjacent normal tissue. The CDR3 sequence: CSAETGAGGPQTQYF. The CDR3, as DNA: TGCAGTGCCGAAACCGGGGCGGGAGGGCCTCAGACCCAGTACTTC.